This T cell receptor (beta chain) was sequenced for a study of cytomegalovirus exposure and HLA in healthy donors. Study observations and caveats: Within the data, a cluster of highly shared sequence variants was likely a sequencing artifact.

In the PCR, 60 Vbeta and 13 Jbeta primers were used. Clones were read by immunoSEQ multiplex PCR, and TCRdb kept only the in-frame ones, dropping some. This sample has 120,000 or so clones; about four fifths occur once, and the top ten carry approximately 1.5%. Per the germline V gene, CDR1 is MNHEY and CDR2 is SMNVEV (reference sequence). The CDR3 runs 14 residues. Trimming took off 5 bases at V and 5 bases at J, with 12 bases between the two ends. Points on this clone: The antigen is undetermined.

The receptor was derived from a woman between 18 and 30 years old in good health and CMV-seronegative. The specimen was PBMCs. This sequence joins TRBV27 and TRBJ2-2, with a tentative D call TRBD2 (5 bases). The CDR3 reads CASSTWGVTGELFF. As DNA, the CDR3 is TGTGCCAGCAGTACCTGGGGAGTAACCGGGGAGCTGTTTTTT.